This T cell receptor beta chain was recovered during a study of cytomegalovirus exposure and HLA in healthy donors. TCRdb's copy holds only in-frame clones and misses some; the assay was immunoSEQ multiplex PCR. The repertoire holds over 200,000 clones, with less than 85% as singletons. This CDR3 region has 12 residues. CDR1 is SNHLY and CDR2 is FYNNEI in the germline V gene. Trimming cost V 6 bases and J 8 bases, with 13 bases left between them. The specimen sequenced was PBMCs. The V and J genes are TRBV2 and TRBJ1-2; possible D gene TRBD1, 5 bases. This clonotype originated in a woman aged 18-29 years in good health and CMV-seronegative. CDR3 sequence (DNA): TGTGCCAGCAGAGACTTGACAGAGGGCTACACCTTC. It encodes CASRDLTEGYTF.